What follows describes a single T cell receptor (beta chain). Patients at the Seattle site were enrolled during active infection and followed longitudinally. With V trimmed by 2 bases and J by 6 bases, 7 bases remained unmatched. Germline lookup yields CDR1 SGDLS and CDR2 YYNGEE. The CDR3 runs to 16 residues. This sample was included in a study of blood T cell repertoires in COVID-19. Background on the study: Samples representing acute and convalescent COVID-19 were sourced from the United States, Italy and Spain. The cDNA or gDNA used as material had been derived from T cells, B-cell-depleted T cells, or PBMCs.

In the authors' workflow: Reference gene primer amplification gave estimated nucleated cell counts. Generated by immunoSEQ multiplex PCR, the TCRdb table keeps only in-frame clones and is missing some. V and J calls and clone size are copied from that table; D and trimming were computed from the DNA. This table has roughly 410,000 clones, roughly 90% appearing once. The rearrangement joins TRBV9 to TRBJ2-2; 10 nucleotides line up with TRBD1. The sequence was obtained from a woman aged 40 to 50 with COVID-19, enrolled during active disease. The sample taken for sequencing was peripheral blood. This CDR3 reads CASSVFDRGLAGELFF. The CDR3 DNA is TGTGCCAGCAGCGTCTTCGACAGGGGGCTAGCCGGGGAGCTGTTTTTT.